This TCR beta chain was observed in a study of T-cell reconstitution after alpha-beta-depleted transplantation in children. The TCRbeta library was prepared with unique molecular identifiers. TCRdb independently ran MiXCR on the PCR reads; one entry per CDR3 protein. In the table there are around 270,000 distinct CDR3 sequences, around 9.1% of which are singletons. Many counts were recorded for this clonotype. V shed 0 bases and J shed 0 bases, with 7 bases lying between them. This CDR3 contains 14 residues. The germline V gene has CDR1 SGHRS and CDR2 YFSETQ. This receptor was taken from a boy younger than two with acute myeloid leukemia, due to receive a stem cell transplant. Sequenced here: PBMCs, sampled before TCRalphabeta/CD19-depleted stem cell transplant. The rearrangement joins TRBV5-1 to TRBJ2-7; D is unresolved. The CDR3, as DNA: TGCGCCAGCAGCTTGGGGCAGAGCTCCTACGAGCAGTACTTC. Translation: CASSLGQSSYEQYF.